Listed here are 10 T cell receptor beta chains from one sample, sequenced in a study of shared clonotypes between healthy human individuals. Sequencing used immunoSEQ multiplex PCR; TCRdb keeps in-frame clones, though not all of them. The sample records over 850,000 clones, around 78% being singletons. Sequencing was carried out using memory CD4+ T cells from PBMCs. The subset: CD45RA-negative fraction. The receptor source for this set is a man aged 18-30 years in good health. Some clones in this sample may be carry-over from other donors' samples.

The V call is TRBV19, the J call TRBJ2-5; D is possibly TRBD2 (6 bases). The CDR3 runs 14 residues. The germline CDR1 and CDR2 sequences are LNHDA and SQIVND (reference sequence). V gave up 3 bases and J gave up 4 bases, with 12 bases separating them. The CDR3 nucleotides are TGTGCCAGTAGTATCGGGAGTGGTGGAGAGACCCAGTACTTC. Its translation is CASSIGSGGETQYF.

The gene calls are TRBV6-6 and TRBJ2-7; a weak D match, TRBD1 (6 bases). V was trimmed by 6 bases and J by 4 bases, leaving 16 bases between them. The CDR3 totals 14 residues. The germline V gene encodes CDR1 MNHNY and CDR2 SVGAGI (reference sequence). In nucleotides, the CDR3 is TGTGCCAGCAGCCCCCAGGGGACACAGTACGAGCAGTACTTC. Translated: CASSPQGTQYEQYF.

The genes are TRBV30 and TRBJ2-3; D not resolved. Germline V gene data show CDR1 as GTSNPN and CDR2 as SVGIG (reference sequence). The CDR3 has 15 amino acids. V lost 2 bases and J lost 0, with 12 bases in between. The CDR3 is CAWSRSALSTDTQYF. Here the CDR3 DNA reads TGTGCCTGGAGTAGGTCAGCCCTTAGCACAGATACGCAGTATTTT.

This chain links TRBV10-3 with TRBJ2-1; tentatively, D is TRBD1 (6 bases). From germline, CDR1 is ENHRY and CDR2 SYGVKD. The CDR3 loop spans 15 amino acids. V lost 10 bases, J lost 0 bases, and 16 bases lay in between. As DNA, the CDR3 is TGTGCCACCTCTGGACAGTCGAGCTCCTACAATGAGCAGTTCTTC. It translates to CATSGQSSSYNEQFF.

This clone came up once. The CDR3 region is CARSLASPCNEKLFF. The CDR3 nucleotides read TGTGCCAGAAGCTTGGCCAGCCCGTGTAATGAAAAACTGTTTTTT. V is TRBV5-3 and J is TRBJ1-4; no clear D. TRBV5-3 belongs to the ORF category, with a function that is uncertain. V was trimmed by 0 bases and J by 4 bases, leaving 10 bases between them. The CDR3 sequence is 15 residues long.

The chain uses TRBV7-6 and TRBJ2-7, with a tentative D call TRBD1 (5 bases). V was cut by 0 bases and J by 1 base, with 10 bases left in between. The CDR3 contains 15 residues. Germline values: CDR1 SGHVS, CDR2 FNYEAQ. CDR3 sequence: CASSLAPQGSYEQYF. Here the CDR3 DNA reads TGTGCCAGCAGCTTAGCCCCTCAGGGATCCTACGAGCAGTACTTC.

This chain links TRBV6-5 with TRBJ1-4; D not resolved. The CDR3 runs 16 residues. Germline CDR1 reads MNHEY; CDR2 reads SVGAGI. V was cut by 0 bases and J by 4 bases, with 12 bases left in between. Here the CDR3 DNA reads TGTGCCAGCAGTTACTCGATGAAGGGAATTAATGAAAAACTGTTTTTT. Protein product: CASSYSMKGINEKLFF.

The chain is built from TRBV7-3 and TRBJ2-3; D possibly uses TRBD1 or TRBD2 (7 bases each). The CDR3 runs to 15 residues. Per the germline V gene, CDR1 is SGHTA and CDR2 is FQGTGA. With 5 bases removed from V and 4 bases from J, the gap between germline ends came to 16 bases. CDR3 bases: TGTGCCAGCAGCCCCAGGGGGGGCGGTCCAGATACGCAGTATTTT. This translates into CASSPRGGGPDTQYF.

The chain uses TRBV5-1 and TRBJ2-7; D gene unclear. CDR1 and CDR2 (germline): SGHRS, YFSETQ. The CDR3 has 15 residues. V was clipped by 2 bases and J by 0 bases, with 12 bases between them. Here the CDR3 DNA reads TGCGCCAGCAGCTTCGGGCCAACTCCCTCCTACGAGCAGTACTTC. Its protein product is CASSFGPTPSYEQYF.

The V call is TRBV5-6, the J call TRBJ2-3; no clear D gene. The length of the CDR3 is 13 residues. Germline V lookup: CDR1 SGHDT, CDR2 YYEEEE. V gave up 1 base and J gave up 8 bases, with 11 bases separating them. CDR3 bases: TGTGCCAGCAGCTTGAAGGGTAAGGGTACGCAGTATTTT. Translating it yields CASSLKGKGTQYF.